This paragraph reports one T cell receptor (beta chain). Antigen unknown. In germline, CDR1 is SGHRS, CDR2 YFSETQ. The trim removed 4 bases at V and 2 bases at J, leaving 5 bases unmatched. The CDR3 is 15 amino acids. The sample originates from a study of cytomegalovirus exposure and HLA in healthy donors. Study-wide results and limits: The listing of 150 or so TCR beta chains classed them as cytomegalovirus-associated. When analyzed later, a missense DCLRE1C variant was found to be linked to TCR beta V- and J-gene trimming. Most likely, a cluster of highly shared sequence variants arose as a sequencing artifact.

13 Jbeta primers and 60 Vbeta primers were used for the PCR. Only in-frame clones appear in the TCRdb table, and some are missing; sequencing was by immunoSEQ multiplex PCR. There are 85,000 to 120,000 clones in the sample; around 80% occur only once, and around 5.8% lies in the top ten. Sequenced input: PBMCs. The chain links TRBV5-1 to TRBJ1-3; TRBD1 agrees at 8 bases. The receptor was derived from a woman between 45 and 65 years old in good health and CMV-seropositive. CDR3 in amino acids: CASSHTRGPGNTIYF. In DNA form, the CDR3 reads TGCGCCAGCAGCCATACCAGGGGGCCTGGAAACACCATATATTTT.